This TCR beta chain was profiled in a study of cytotoxic CD8 clonotypes in ibrutinib-treated CLL. Deep sequencing aimed at 1 in 200,000 to 1 in 1 million T cells' resolution. Assay: immunoSEQ multiplex PCR; the TCRdb copy retains only in-frame clones and omits some. Altogether 300,000 to 400,000 clones are present, roughly 70% being singletons, with the ten largest covering 6% to 6.5%. Comment on this clone: Antigen specificity is unknown.

Germline CDR1 SQVTM, CDR2 ANQGSEA. This CDR3 is built from 12 residues. V lost 6 bases to trimming and J lost 5 bases, with 13 bases between them. Points from the study as a whole: Public clonotypes were uncommon and contracted or stayed stable on treatment. Sustained-remission and progressing patients' sampling times differed. Clonality (at baseline) was higher than in age-matched healthy donors and tracked circulating CD8+ T-cell counts.

Sequencing used PBMCs, obtained after 36 months of ibrutinib treatment. The V and J genes are TRBV29-1 and TRBJ2-5; either TRBD1 or TRBD2 may supply D (5 bases each). The receptor was derived from a human donor with chronic lymphocytic leukemia. This CDR3 reads CSVYGWGETQYF. DNA for the CDR3: TGCAGCGTGTATGGATGGGGGGAGACCCAGTACTTC.